This TCR beta chain was retrieved from a study of cytomegalovirus exposure and HLA in healthy donors. Findings and limits, study-wide: Overall, approximately 150 TCR beta chains were annotated as cytomegalovirus-associated. Accurate predictions that matched the HLA-A and HLA-B alleles of most subjects were reportedly made from TCR beta sequences.

The CDR3 is 18 residues long. V was clipped by 0 bases and J by 3 bases; unmatched bases: 12. Germline CDR1 SEHNR, CDR2 FQNEAQ (reference sequence). As to this clone: Its target is not known.

60 Vbeta and 13 Jbeta primers were used in PCR. Profiling relied on immunoSEQ multiplex PCR, and the TCRdb table lists in-frame clones only, not all of them. Altogether around 200,000 clones are present, over 60% being singletons, with the ten largest covering about 5%. The TCR comes from a man younger than 40 in good health and CMV-seropositive. Sequencing was done on a sample of PBMCs. This chain uses TRBV7-9 with TRBJ2-7, with 9 bases matching TRBD1. CDR3 protein: CASSLADSWGTGYYEQYF. Here the CDR3 DNA reads TGTGCCAGCAGCTTAGCTGATAGTTGGGGGACAGGGTACTACGAGCAGTACTTC.